A single sample gave rise to the 18 T cell receptor beta chains below, sequenced in a study of cytomegalovirus exposure and HLA in healthy donors. 60 Vbeta and 13 Jbeta primers were used in PCR. The table came from immunoSEQ multiplex PCR; TCRdb's copy has only in-frame clones and leaves some out. The table shows roughly 100,000 clones, with around a tenth occurring only once. Sequenced input: PBMCs. The receptors derive from a man between 40 and 49 years old in good health and CMV-seropositive.

The DNA for the CDR3 is TGTGCCAGCAGCTTGGGGATGCCGACAGCCGAAGGGTTGTATGGCTACACCTTC. Its translation is CASSLGMPTAEGLYGYTF. The chain combines TRBV5-6 with TRBJ1-2; D is perhaps TRBD1 (5 bases). CDR3 length: 18 amino acids. Per the germline V gene, CDR1 is SGHDT and CDR2 is YYEEEE. Trimming left V 0 bases short and J 5 bases short, with 23 bases between.

The gene calls are TRBV30 and TRBJ2-1; 7 bases align to TRBD2. The CDR3 length is 18 residues. Per the germline V gene, CDR1 is GTSNPN and CDR2 is SVGIG (reference sequence). Trimming cost V 0 bases and J 3 bases; bases outside gene matches: 14. CDR3: CAWSVRLSAGRFYNEQFF. In nucleotides, the CDR3 is TGTGCCTGGAGTGTACGCCTATCAGCGGGAAGGTTCTACAATGAGCAGTTCTTC.

In this sample, this clone turned up a few times. This chain's CDR3 is CSVVGTRQAEQYF. For the CDR3, the DNA is TGCAGCGTTGTTGGGACTAGGCAAGCCGAGCAGTACTTC. The chain employs TRBV29-1 and TRBJ2-7; 8 nucleotides line up with TRBD2. The CDR3 is made up of 13 amino acids. V gave up 4 bases and J gave up 6 bases; unmatched junction bases: 8. Germline CDR1 reads SQVTM; CDR2 reads ANQGSEA.

V gene TRBV29-1 combines with J gene TRBJ2-5; weak D call: TRBD2 (5 bases). The assigned J gene may be wrong: the sequence end matches TRBJ2-7 better. Germline V gives CDR1 SQVTM, CDR2 ANQGSEA. This CDR3 has 14 residues. The CDR3 loop is CSVLNEGSRYEQYF. In DNA, the CDR3 is TGCAGCGTGTTGAACGAGGGCAGCAGATACGAGCAGTACTTC.

This clone has a handful of counts. The rearrangement joins TRBV5-4 to TRBJ2-2, with D perhaps TRBD2 (5 bases). Trimming removed 5 bases at V and 2 bases at J, with 7 bases between. The germline V gene has CDR1 SGHNT and CDR2 YYREEE (reference sequence). The CDR3 contains 13 residues. The DNA for the CDR3 is TGTGCCAGCAGAAGGACTAACACCGGGGAGCTGTTTTTT. As protein: CASRRTNTGELFF.

The chain links TRBV6-5 to TRBJ2-5; 9 nucleotides align to TRBD1. With 5 bases clipped from V and 5 bases from J, the junction kept 9 bases outside the gene matches. Germline loops: CDR1 MNHEY, CDR2 SVGAGI. The CDR3 contains 15 residues. The CDR3 spells CASSHTGQGWETQYF. The CDR3 DNA reads TGTGCCAGCAGTCACACGGGACAGGGTTGGGAGACCCAGTACTTC.

The chain has TRBV5-5 and TRBJ2-3; the match to TRBD2 covers 8 bases. The CDR3 contains 15 residues. Trimming took 1 base from V and 8 from J; bases not matched to a gene: 9. Germline V gene sequence: CDR1 SGHKS, CDR2 YYEKEE (reference sequence). The CDR3 is CASSLSDGGVVTQYF. The CDR3 nucleotides read TGTGCCAGCAGCTTGTCCGACGGGGGGGTGGTTACGCAGTATTTT.

The J gene is TRBJ2-7, the V gene TRBV21-1; the listed D gene, TRBD2, was not tested against the DNA. TRBV21-1 is a pseudogene segment. The CDR3 covers 18 residues. CDR3 DNA: TGTGCCAGCAAGCTAAACTACCTAGGTGGCGGGCTCAATTACGAGCAGTACTTC. Translation: CASKLNYLGGGLNYEQYF.

The chain couples TRBV4-2 to TRBJ2-7; TRBD2 matches 10 bases. Germline V gives CDR1 LGHNA, CDR2 YNFKEQ. CDR3 length: 15 amino acids. J lost 5 bases, V lost 0 bases, and 4 bases had no gene match. The CDR3 loop reads CASSQDSSGSDEQYF. CDR3 sequence (DNA): TGTGCCAGCAGCCAAGATTCTAGCGGGAGCGACGAGCAGTACTTC.

This chain links TRBV2 with TRBJ1-5; D might be TRBD1 (5 bases). This CDR3 has 15 residues. Germline V CDR1 and CDR2: SNHLY, FYNNEI. Between the trimmed V and J ends, which lost 1 base and 3 bases, there was a span of 10 bases. The CDR3 protein is CASSEVIQDNQPQHF. The CDR3 DNA reads TGTGCCAGCAGTGAAGTAATACAGGACAATCAGCCCCAGCATTTT.

J is TRBJ2-3 and V is TRBV6-6, with a possible D match to TRBD2 (5 bases). Between the trimmed V and J ends, which lost 5 bases and 6 bases, there was a span of 6 bases. The CDR3 length is 11 residues. Looked up from germline, CDR1 is MNHNY and CDR2 is SVGAGI (reference sequence). In DNA, the CDR3 is TGTGCCAGCAGTCAGCGGGATACGCAGTATTTT. Protein: CASSQRDTQYF.

This clone came up a few times. V usage is TRBV28 and J usage is TRBJ2-2; 7 bases are shared with TRBD1. The CDR3 is 15 residues long. The ends lost 3 bases at V and 6 bases at J; junction bases unmatched: 7. Looked up from germline, CDR1 is MDHEN and CDR2 is SYDVKM. The CDR3 loop is CASSFSGGIAGELFF. For the CDR3, the DNA is TGTGCCAGCAGTTTCTCAGGGGGAATCGCCGGGGAGCTGTTTTTT.

This chain connects TRBV4-2 to TRBJ2-1, with 7 bases aligning to TRBD2. Trimming removed 1 base from V and 10 bases from J; junction bases left unmatched: 7. Germline loops: CDR1 LGHNA, CDR2 YNFKEQ. The CDR3 length is 14 residues. This CDR3 is CASSQVGGSREQFF. The CDR3 DNA reads TGTGCCAGCAGCCAAGTGGGAGGGTCCCGAGAGCAGTTCTTC.

CDR3 residues: CASSTRAGNEQFF. CDR3 bases: TGTGCCAGCAGTACCCGAGCGGGAAACGAGCAGTTCTTC. The rearrangement links TRBV6-6 to TRBJ2-1; 7 nucleotides align to TRBD2. The germline gives CDR1 MNHNY, CDR2 SVGAGI (reference sequence). Losses at the gene ends were 5 bases for V and 10 bases for J; bases not matched to a gene: 8. The CDR3 covers 13 residues.

The CDR3 spells CASSDSIGNGGNSNQPQHF. The CDR3, as DNA: TGTGCCAGCAGTGACTCGATCGGTAACGGGGGAAATAGCAATCAGCCCCAGCATTTT. The gene calls are TRBV6-4 and TRBJ1-5; a weak D match, TRBD1 (5 bases). The germline gives CDR1 MRHNA, CDR2 SNTAGT. The ends were cut back, 0 bases at V and 0 bases at J, with 18 bases in the middle. CDR3 length: 19 amino acids.

This clone was counted a few times. The J gene is TRBJ2-1, the V gene TRBV28, with D possibly being TRBD2 (5 bases). The V end was cut by 6 bases, the J end by 8 bases, with 20 bases between. The CDR3 contains 15 residues. Germline CDR1 reads MDHEN; CDR2 reads SYDVKM. The CDR3 DNA sequence: TGTGCCAGCAGCCTACCGGGATCCAAGGATCATGAGCAGTTCTTC. Its protein is CASSLPGSKDHEQFF.

The chain employs TRBV5-1 and TRBJ2-5; 9 positions match TRBD1. The germline V gene has CDR1 SGHRS and CDR2 YFSETQ. V dropped 0 bases and J dropped 2; count of bases not matched to a gene: 2. There are 15 residues in the CDR3. Here the CDR3 DNA reads TGCGCCAGCAGCTTGGCTGACAGGGGGCAAGAGACCCAGTACTTC. Translating it yields CASSLADRGQETQYF.

The sample holds one count of this clone. CDR3 protein: CASSSFLRWGAEQFF. CDR3 nucleotide sequence: TGTGCCAGCAGCTCCTTTCTCCGGTGGGGCGCTGAGCAGTTCTTC. The V and J genes are TRBV5-6 and TRBJ2-1, with D perhaps TRBD1 (5 bases). The CDR3 runs to 15 residues. Germline V gene data show CDR1 as SGHDT and CDR2 as YYEEEE. V was shortened by 3 bases and J by 9 bases, with 19 bases between the two germline ends.